The 15 T cell receptor beta chains below come from one sample, sequenced in a study of regulatory T cells in long-lasting Graves disease. Both iRepertoire HTBI primers and Arm-PCR of CDR3 regions were used to build the TCR beta libraries. Each CDR3 protein gets one entry after TCRdb re-called the multiplex PCR reads with MiXCR. This table has 350,000 to 450,000 distinct CDR3 sequences, approximately 25% appearing once. Time point: persistent/refractory GD, antithyroid drugs over 5 years with positive TRAb. PBMC RNA was the source of the TCR library. The specimen comprised peripheral blood mononuclear cells (PBMCs), sampled when the disease was refractory, from a patient treated with antithyroid drugs. The receptor source for this set is a woman in her thirties or forties with Graves disease.

In this sample, this clonotype turned up a few times. The chain couples TRBV20-1 to TRBJ1-1; D gene unclear. The CDR3 is 15 residues long. Trimming removed 0 bases at V and 1 base at J, with 12 bases between. Per the germline V gene, CDR1 is DFQATT and CDR2 is SNEGSKA (reference sequence). CDR3 nucleotide sequence: TGCAGTGCTAGAGATCCTGGGTTAACGAACACTGAAGCTTTCTTT. Translating it yields CSARDPGLTNTEAFF.

Many counts were recorded for this clonotype. The chain has TRBV20-1 and TRBJ1-5; D perhaps matches TRBD1 (5 bases). V shed 0 bases and J shed 1 base, with 7 bases lying between them. Germline CDR1 and CDR2: DFQATT and SNEGSKA (reference sequence). The CDR3 loop spans 14 amino acids. The CDR3 nucleotides read TGCAGTGCTAGAGATTGGGACAGCAATCAGCCCCAGCATTTT. This gives the protein CSARDWDSNQPQHF.

This clonotype was recorded at least ten times. The chain carries TRBV28 and TRBJ1-5; the D gene is possibly TRBD1 (6 bases). V gave up 7 bases and J gave up 4 bases, with 17 bases separating them. The length of the CDR3 is 15 residues. CDR1 and CDR2 from the germline V gene are MDHEN and SYDVKM. CDR3 amino acids: CASTLKGGSNQPQHF. CDR3 nucleotide sequence: TGTGCCAGCACCCTAAAAGGGGGTTCTAATCAGCCCCAGCATTTT.

This clonotype was seen repeatedly, ten times or more. The CDR3 loop is CASGRGQFTGELFF. CDR3 nucleotide sequence: TGTGCCAGCGGGAGGGGGCAGTTCACCGGGGAGCTGTTTTTT. This chain links TRBV12-3 or TRBV12-4 with TRBJ2-2; either TRBD1 or TRBD2 may fit D (7 bases each). Trimming shortened V by 8 bases and J by 4 bases, and 14 bases separated the two germline ends. The CDR3 is made up of 14 amino acids.

Notes on this clonotype: This may arise from a read error, as a much more abundant clone is one base away. The chain joins TRBV5-1 to TRBJ1-1, with TRBD1 as a possible D gene (6 bases). Germline lookup yields CDR1 SGHRS and CDR2 YFSETQ. The CDR3 length is 15 residues. Trimming cost V 3 bases and J 3 bases, with 15 bases left between them. CDR3 region: CASSSGQLRDTEAFF. In DNA form, the CDR3 reads TGCGCCAGCAGCTCCGGACAGCTACGGGACACTGAAGCTTTCTTT.

The J gene is TRBJ2-7, the V gene TRBV6-1; a weak D match, TRBD1 (6 bases). The V end was cut by 2 bases, the J end by 6 bases, with 23 bases between. The CDR3 runs 17 residues. Germline V gives CDR1 MNHNS, CDR2 SASEGT. CDR3 protein: CASSEHVVGTGRREQYF. In nucleotides, the CDR3 is TGTGCCAGCAGTGAACATGTTGTTGGCACAGGGAGACGCGAGCAGTACTTC.

The gene calls are TRBV11-1 and TRBJ2-1; TRBD2 agrees at 9 bases. The V segment lost 6 bases and the J segment 4 bases; nucleotides outside the gene matches: 16. CDR3 length: 18 residues. Germline V gives CDR1 SGHAT, CDR2 FQDESV (reference sequence). CDR3: CASRKFPMASGVYNEQFF. The CDR3 DNA follows: TGTGCCAGCAGAAAGTTTCCTATGGCTAGCGGGGTATACAATGAGCAGTTCTTC.

This clonotype showed up many times. The V and J genes are TRBV12-3 or TRBV12-4 and TRBJ2-7, with 8 positions matching TRBD2. V lost 6 bases to trimming and J lost 4 bases; unmatched junction nucleotides: 5. The CDR3 sequence is 13 residues long. The CDR3 bases are TGTGCCAGCAGCGGGACTAGAATTTACGAGCAGTACTTC. Protein product: CASSGTRIYEQYF.

To note about this clonotype: A read error is likely here: a far larger clone is one base away. The CDR3 sequence is CASSSGSLQETRYF. The CDR3 DNA reads as TGTGCCAGCAGTTCTGGCTCACTTCAAGAGACCCGGTACTTC. The V gene is TRBV28, the J gene TRBJ2-4; no firm D call. The V gene lost 4 bases and the J gene lost 15 bases, with 22 bases spanning the gap. The CDR3 runs 14 residues. Looked up from germline, CDR1 is MDHEN and CDR2 is SYDVKM. The variable domain in full, completed from reference TRBV28 and TRBJ2-4, reads DVKVTQSSRYLVKRTGEKVFLECVQDMDHENMFWYRQDPGLGLRLIYFSYDVKMKEKGDIPEGYSVSREKKERFSLILESASTNQTSMYLCASSSGSLQETRYFGAGTRLSVL.

Comment on this clonotype: This likely reflects a read error, since a far larger clone is one base away. This sequence joins TRBV6-4 and TRBJ1-1; 10 nucleotides agree with TRBD1. Germline trimming cut 5 bases from V and 5 bases from J; bases unmatched to any gene: 2. CDR1 is MRHNA and CDR2 is SNTAGT in the germline V gene. CDR3 length: 13 amino acids. CDR3 residues: CASSRDRGTEAFF. DNA of the CDR3: TGTGCCAGCAGTCGGGACAGGGGAACTGAAGCTTTCTTT.

This clonotype appeared a few times. The rearrangement links TRBV6-9 to TRBJ2-7, with TRBD2 identical over 10 bases. V was pared by 4 bases and J by 0 bases, with 15 bases of the junction left unmatched. CDR1 and CDR2 (germline): MNHGY, SVAAGI. The CDR3 is made up of 19 amino acids. The CDR3 DNA follows: TGTGCCAGCAGTTTGACGGTAGGTAGCGGGAGGCCCACCTCCTACGAGCAGTACTTC. Protein: CASSLTVGSGRPTSYEQYF.

This clonotype was found a few times. The chain is built from TRBV19 and TRBJ2-2; D might be TRBD2 (6 bases). V was cut by 7 bases and J by 1 base, with 13 bases left in between. The CDR3 consists of 15 residues. Germline lookup yields CDR1 LNHDA and CDR2 SQIVND (reference sequence). The CDR3 spells CASKVGRENTGELFF. The DNA for the CDR3 is TGTGCCAGTAAGGTTGGGCGGGAGAACACCGGGGAGCTGTTTTTT.

This rearrangement joins TRBV6-2 or TRBV6-3 to TRBJ2-1; D is perhaps TRBD2 (6 bases). The germline V gene encodes CDR1 MNHEY and CDR2 SVGEGT. V was shortened by 10 bases and J by 12 bases, with 22 bases between the two germline ends. The CDR3 is 13 residues long. CDR3 sequence reads: CATDQFGGRRQFF. Here the CDR3 DNA reads TGTGCCACCGACCAGTTTGGAGGGAGAAGGCAGTTCTTC.

The CDR3 nucleotides read TGTGCCAGCAGCTCAACTCCAGGGATCACTGAAGCTTTCTTT. Its protein product is CASSSTPGITEAFF. The chain uses TRBV7-3 and TRBJ1-1; D is perhaps TRBD1 (5 bases). V was shortened by 4 bases and J by 4 bases, with 13 bases between the two germline ends. This CDR3 is 14 amino acids long. Germline values: CDR1 SGHTA, CDR2 FQGTGA.

This clonotype has a handful of counts. The chain is built from TRBV7-9 and TRBJ1-1; TRBD1 matches 12 bases. CDR3 size: 17 residues. Germline V gene data show CDR1 as SEHNR and CDR2 as FQNEAQ (reference sequence). The trim removed 2 bases at V and 5 bases at J, leaving 9 bases unmatched. As DNA, the CDR3 is TGTGCCAGCAGCTTATATTCCGGGACAGGGGGCAGGACTGAAGCTTTCTTT. Translated: CASSLYSGTGGRTEAFF.